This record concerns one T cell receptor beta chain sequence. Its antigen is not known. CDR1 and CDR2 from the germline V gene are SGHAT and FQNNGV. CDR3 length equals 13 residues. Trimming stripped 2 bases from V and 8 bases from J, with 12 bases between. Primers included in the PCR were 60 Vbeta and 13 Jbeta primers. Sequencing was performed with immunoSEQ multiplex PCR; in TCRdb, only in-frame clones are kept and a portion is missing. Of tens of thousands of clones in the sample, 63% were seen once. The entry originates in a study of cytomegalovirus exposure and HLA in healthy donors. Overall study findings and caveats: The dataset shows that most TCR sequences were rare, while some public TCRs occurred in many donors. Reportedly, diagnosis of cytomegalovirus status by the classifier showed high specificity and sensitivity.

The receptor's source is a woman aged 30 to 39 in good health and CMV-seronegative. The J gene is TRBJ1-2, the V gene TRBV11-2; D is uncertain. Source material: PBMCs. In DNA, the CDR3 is TGTGCCAGCAGCTTACGGGGTCGAGAGGGCTACACCTTC. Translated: CASSLRGREGYTF.